Shown below are 6 T cell receptor beta chains from a single sample sequenced in a study of tumor-infiltrating lymphocytes in primary liver carcinoma. Extraction of RNA together with DNA used roughly 20-32 mg of unsorted bulk tissue. The investigators made TCR beta cDNA from 400 to 550 ng total RNA, using a constant-region primer. Libraries of TCR beta came from three nested multiplex PCR rounds with slightly modified ARM-PCR. Rounds one and two of PCR, each of roughly 10 cycles, were primed with TRBV1-TRBV30 forward primers and a C-beta reverse primer. Via MiXCR, TCRdb re-called the multiplex PCR reads, giving one row per CDR3 protein. The profile shows approximately 24,000 distinct CDR3 sequences, about 73% of them singletons. The sample comprised liver tumor tissue from sampling region 3. Documented subset: tumor region T3, left-lateral pole. These receptors were collected from a man aged 35 to 55 with primary liver carcinoma and hepatitis B virus infection.

On this clonotype itself: At one end, the junction sequence differs from germline, possibly due to a read error. The V call is TRBV10-3, the J call TRBJ2-6; 7 nucleotides agree with TRBD2. This CDR3 comprises 15 residues. CDR1 is ENHRY, CDR2 SYGVKD, per germline. The CDR3, as DNA: TGCCATCAGTGCTGCTTGGGGAGCGGGGCCAACGTCCTGATTTTC. Residues: CHQCCLGSGANVLIF.

This clonotype was observed a handful of times. As the CDR3 is not closed by the conserved phenylalanine or tryptophan, this likely results from a read error. The DNA is left out, because the CDR3 cannot be placed on it with certainty; the CDR3 is given as TCRdb lists it. The rearrangement joins TRBV6-5 to TRBJ2-7; the DNA was not used to check the table's D call, TRBD1. The CDR3 has 16 amino acids, counting both end residues. Germline values: CDR1 MNHEY, CDR2 SVGAGI. This chain's CDR3 is CASRPGQAASLYEQYL.

The rearrangement links TRBV4-2 to TRBJ2-2, with D unclear. V lost 2 bases and J 6 bases, leaving 22 bases between the germline ends. Germline CDR1 reads LGHNA; CDR2 reads YNFKEQ. This CDR3 has 18 residues. In DNA, the CDR3 is TGTGCCAGCAGCCAAATACTTGTGATAGGAGATTCCCCCGGGGAGCTGTTTTTT. This translates into CASSQILVIGDSPGELFF.

The gene calls are TRBV2 and TRBJ2-7; no clear D. The ends were cut back, 2 bases at V and 5 bases at J, with 19 bases in the middle. Germline-derived CDR1 and CDR2 are SNHLY and FYNNEI. This CDR3 comprises 16 residues. CDR3 sequence: CASSETPVGSRHEQYF. The CDR3, as DNA: TGTGCCAGCAGTGAAACCCCAGTGGGATCCCGTCACGAGCAGTACTTC.

This clonotype was seen only a few times. The CDR3 region is CASRHGRGYQPQHF. CDR3 sequence (DNA): TGTGCCAGCAGGCATGGGCGGGGTTATCAGCCCCAGCATTTT. The chain uses TRBV6-6 and TRBJ1-5; D is undetermined. Trimming took off 6 bases at V and 5 bases at J, with 14 bases between the two ends. CDR3 size: 14 residues. Germline V lookup: CDR1 MNHNY, CDR2 SVGAGI (reference sequence).

The chain uses TRBV4-2 and TRBJ1-1, with TRBD1 matching over 8 bases. The CDR3 is made up of 17 amino acids. The germline CDR1 and CDR2 sequences are LGHNA and YNFKEQ. Written as DNA, the CDR3 is TGTGTCAGTAGCCAAGACTACGGACAGGGTTTTTGGACTGAAGCTTTCTTT. This translates into CVSSQDYGQGFWTEAFF.